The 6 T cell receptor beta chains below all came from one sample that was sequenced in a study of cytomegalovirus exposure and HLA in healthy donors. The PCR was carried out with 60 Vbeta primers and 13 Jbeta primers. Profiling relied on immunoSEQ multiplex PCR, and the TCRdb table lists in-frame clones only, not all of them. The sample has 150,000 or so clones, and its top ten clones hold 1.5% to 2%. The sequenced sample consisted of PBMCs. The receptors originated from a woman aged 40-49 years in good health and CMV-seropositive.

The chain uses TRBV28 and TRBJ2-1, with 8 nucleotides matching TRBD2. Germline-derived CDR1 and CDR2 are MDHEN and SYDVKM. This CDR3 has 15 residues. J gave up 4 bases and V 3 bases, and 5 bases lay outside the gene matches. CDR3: CASSFGGRRYNEQFF. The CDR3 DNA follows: TGTGCCAGCAGTTTCGGCGGGAGGAGGTACAATGAGCAGTTCTTC.

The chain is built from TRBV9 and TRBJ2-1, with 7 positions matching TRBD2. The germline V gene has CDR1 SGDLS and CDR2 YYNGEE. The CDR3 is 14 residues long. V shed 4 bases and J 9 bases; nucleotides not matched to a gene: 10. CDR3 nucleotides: TGTGCCAGCAGCCAGAGCGGGATTACAGCTGAGCAGTTCTTC. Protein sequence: CASSQSGITAEQFF. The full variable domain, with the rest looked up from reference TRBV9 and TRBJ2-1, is DSGVTQTPKHLITATGQRVTLRCSPRSGDLSVYWYQQSLDQGLQFLIQYYNGEERAKGNILERFSAQQFPDLHSELNLSSLELGDSALYFCASSQSGITAEQFFGPGTRLTVL.

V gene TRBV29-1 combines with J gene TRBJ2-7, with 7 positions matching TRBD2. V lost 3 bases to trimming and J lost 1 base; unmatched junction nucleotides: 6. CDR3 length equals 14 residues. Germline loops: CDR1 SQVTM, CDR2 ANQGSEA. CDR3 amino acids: CSVEGLAASYEQYF. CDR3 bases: TGCAGCGTTGAGGGGCTAGCGGCTTCCTACGAGCAGTACTTC.

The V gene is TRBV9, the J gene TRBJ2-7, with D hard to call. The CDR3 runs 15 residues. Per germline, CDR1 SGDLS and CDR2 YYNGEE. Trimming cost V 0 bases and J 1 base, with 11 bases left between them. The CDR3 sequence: CASSVDSSPSYEQYF. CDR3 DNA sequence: TGTGCCAGCAGCGTAGACTCCTCCCCATCCTACGAGCAGTACTTC.

The CDR3 region is CASSEYGTGMSGANVLTF. CDR3 nucleotide sequence: TGTGCCAGCAGTGAATATGGGACAGGGATGTCTGGGGCCAACGTCCTGACTTTC. The chain carries TRBV6-1 and TRBJ2-6, with TRBD1 identical over 9 bases. Unmatched junction bases numbered 6, after V lost 2 bases and J lost 1 base. This CDR3 has 18 amino acids. The germline V gene encodes CDR1 MNHNS and CDR2 SASEGT.

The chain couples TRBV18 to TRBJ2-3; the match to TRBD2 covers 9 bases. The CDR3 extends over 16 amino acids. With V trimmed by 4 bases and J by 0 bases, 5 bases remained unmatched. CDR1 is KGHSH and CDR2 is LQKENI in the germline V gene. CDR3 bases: TGTGCCAGCTCACTCTTAGCGGGAGCGAGCACAGATACGCAGTATTTT. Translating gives CASSLLAGASTDTQYF.